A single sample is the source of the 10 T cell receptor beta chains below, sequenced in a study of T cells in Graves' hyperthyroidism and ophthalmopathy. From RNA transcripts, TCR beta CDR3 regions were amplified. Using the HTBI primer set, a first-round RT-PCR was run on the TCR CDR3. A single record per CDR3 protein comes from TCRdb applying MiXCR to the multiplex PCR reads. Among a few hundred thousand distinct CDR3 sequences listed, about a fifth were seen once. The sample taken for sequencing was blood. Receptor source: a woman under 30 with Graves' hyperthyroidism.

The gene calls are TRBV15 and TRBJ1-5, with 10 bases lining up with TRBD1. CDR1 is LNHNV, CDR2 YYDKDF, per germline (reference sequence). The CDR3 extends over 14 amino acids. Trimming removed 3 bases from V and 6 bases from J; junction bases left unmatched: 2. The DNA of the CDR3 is TGTGCCACCAGCAGGGGACAGGGGTTTCAGCCCCAGCATTTT. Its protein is CATSRGQGFQPQHF.

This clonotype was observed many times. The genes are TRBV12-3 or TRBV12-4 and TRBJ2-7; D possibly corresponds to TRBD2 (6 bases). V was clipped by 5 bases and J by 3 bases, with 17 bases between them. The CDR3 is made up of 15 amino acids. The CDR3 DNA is TGTGCCAGCAGTGCAAGCGCGGGACGCTTCTACGAGCAGTACTTC. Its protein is CASSASAGRFYEQYF.

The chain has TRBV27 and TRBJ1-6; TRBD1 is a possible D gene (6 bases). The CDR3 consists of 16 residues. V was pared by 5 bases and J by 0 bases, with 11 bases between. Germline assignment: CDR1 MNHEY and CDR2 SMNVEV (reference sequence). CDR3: CASSPTGSSYNSPLHF. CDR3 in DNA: TGTGCCAGCAGTCCCACAGGGAGCTCCTATAATTCACCCCTCCACTTT.

The CDR3 DNA reads TGTGCCAGCAAGGGGCTAGCGGGACCCTACGAGCAGTACTTC. Protein sequence: CASKGLAGPYEQYF. The rearrangement joins TRBV2 to TRBJ2-7, with 9 bases aligning to TRBD2. The CDR3 consists of 14 residues. Germline V gives CDR1 SNHLY, CDR2 FYNNEI. V shed 7 bases, J shed 2 bases, and the junction held 6 bases outside the gene matches.

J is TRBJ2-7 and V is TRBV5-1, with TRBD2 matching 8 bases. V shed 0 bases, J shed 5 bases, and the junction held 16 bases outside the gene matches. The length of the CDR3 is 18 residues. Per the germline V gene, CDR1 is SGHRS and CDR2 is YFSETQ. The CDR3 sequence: CASSLASLGAGVGHEQYF. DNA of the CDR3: TGCGCCAGCAGCTTGGCCTCCCTCGGAGCGGGAGTTGGGCACGAGCAGTACTTC.

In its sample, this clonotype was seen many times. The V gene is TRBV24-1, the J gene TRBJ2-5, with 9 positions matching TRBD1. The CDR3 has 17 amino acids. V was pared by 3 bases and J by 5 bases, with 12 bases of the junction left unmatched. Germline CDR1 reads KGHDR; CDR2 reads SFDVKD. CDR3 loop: CATSDTAGTGILETQYF. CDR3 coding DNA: TGTGCCACCAGTGATACCGCCGGGACAGGGATTCTTGAGACCCAGTACTTC.

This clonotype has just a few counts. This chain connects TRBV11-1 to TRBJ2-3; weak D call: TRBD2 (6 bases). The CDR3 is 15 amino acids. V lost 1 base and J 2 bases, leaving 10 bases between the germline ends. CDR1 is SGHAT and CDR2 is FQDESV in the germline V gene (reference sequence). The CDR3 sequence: CASSLGAGHTDTQYF. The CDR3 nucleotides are TGTGCCAGCAGCTTAGGAGCGGGCCACACAGATACGCAGTATTTT. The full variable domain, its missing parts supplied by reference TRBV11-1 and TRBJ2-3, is EAEVAQSPRYKITEKSQAVAFWCDPISGHATLYWYRQILGQGPELLVQFQDESVVDDSQLPKDRFSAERLKGVDSTLKIQPAELGDSAMYLCASSLGAGHTDTQYFGPGTRLTVL.

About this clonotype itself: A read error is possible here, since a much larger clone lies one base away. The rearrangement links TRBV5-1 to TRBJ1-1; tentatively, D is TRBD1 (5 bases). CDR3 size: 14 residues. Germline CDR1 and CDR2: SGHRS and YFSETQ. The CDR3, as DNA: TGCGCCAGCAGGTTCCTGGGGGAGAGCACTGAAGCTCTCTTT. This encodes CASRFLGESTEALF.

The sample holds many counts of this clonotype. This CDR3 reads CASSATVDTTNEKLFF. The CDR3, as DNA: TGTGCCAGCAGTGCGACGGTGGATACAACTAATGAAAAACTGTTTTTT. The rearrangement joins TRBV6-1 to TRBJ1-4; D not resolved. V was trimmed by 4 bases and J by 0 bases, leaving 12 bases between them. There are 16 residues in the CDR3. The germline gives CDR1 MNHNS, CDR2 SASEGT.

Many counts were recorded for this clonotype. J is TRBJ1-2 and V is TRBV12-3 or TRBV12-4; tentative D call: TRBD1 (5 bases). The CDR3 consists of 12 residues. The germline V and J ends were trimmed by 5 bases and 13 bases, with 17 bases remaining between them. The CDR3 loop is CASSPPRQKATF. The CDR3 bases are TGTGCCAGCAGTCCCCCAAGACAGAAGGCCACCTTC.